The 15 T cell receptor beta chains given below trace back to one sample, sequenced in a study of cytomegalovirus exposure and HLA in healthy donors. In the PCR, 60 Vbeta and 13 Jbeta primers were used. The method was immunoSEQ multiplex PCR; TCRdb's version includes in-frame clones alone and lacks a portion of them. In the table there are some 130,000 clones, around 80% of which are singletons. The material sequenced was PBMCs. All receptors derive from a man in his fifties in good health and CMV-seronegative.

J is TRBJ1-3 and V is TRBV4-2; 7 positions agree with TRBD1. CDR3 length equals 17 residues. Germline-derived CDR1 and CDR2 are LGHNA and YNFKEQ. V lost 0 bases to trimming and J lost 4 bases; unmatched junction nucleotides: 9. CDR3 coding DNA: TGTGCCAGCAGCCAAGACTTAAAGGGACAGTCCGGAAACACCATATATTTT. Translated, it gives CASSQDLKGQSGNTIYF.

The chain joins TRBV7-6 to TRBJ2-7; 8 bases are shared with TRBD1. The CDR3 is made up of 16 amino acids. V lost 1 base, J lost 4 bases, and 9 bases stayed unmatched. From germline, CDR1 is SGHVS and CDR2 FNYEAQ. The CDR3 protein is CASSLGVAGGGYEQYF. The CDR3 DNA reads TGTGCCAGCAGCTTAGGAGTGGCAGGGGGCGGATACGAGCAGTACTTC.

This chain uses TRBV19 with TRBJ1-5; unclear D gene. Trimming stripped 6 bases from V and 5 bases from J, with 23 bases between. Germline V CDR1 and CDR2: LNHDA, SQIVND (reference sequence). This CDR3 region has 17 residues. This CDR3 reads CASSQIDTGSVDQPQHF. Here the CDR3 DNA reads TGTGCCAGTAGCCAGATCGATACGGGATCTGTCGATCAGCCCCAGCATTTT.

This chain uses TRBV5-6 with TRBJ1-2; the match to TRBD1 covers 9 bases. The CDR3 extends over 14 amino acids. In germline, CDR1 is SGHDT, CDR2 YYEEEE. Trimming cost V 0 bases and J 6 bases; bases outside gene matches: 3. The CDR3 sequence is CASSLGQGGHGYTF. DNA for the CDR3: TGTGCCAGCAGCTTGGGACAGGGGGGGCATGGCTACACCTTC. Full variable domain (rest looked up from reference TRBV5-6 and TRBJ1-2): DAGVTQSPTHLIKTRGQQVTLRCSPKSGHDTVSWYQQALGQGPQFIFQYYEEEERQRGNFPDRFSGHQFPNYSSELNVNALLLGDSALYLCASSLGQGGHGYTFGSGTRLTVV.

This clone has just a few counts. J is TRBJ1-2 and V is TRBV2, with 10 bases matching TRBD1. Germline values: CDR1 SNHLY, CDR2 FYNNEI. The trim removed 6 bases at V and 13 bases at J, leaving 11 bases unmatched. This CDR3 region has 13 residues. The CDR3 sequence is CASRGTGVPMVTF. The CDR3 coding sequence is TGTGCCAGCAGGGGGACAGGGGTCCCCATGGTCACCTTC.

J is TRBJ2-5 and V is TRBV7-8; 10 bases fit TRBD2. Trimming took 5 bases from V and 2 from J; bases not matched to a gene: 8. The CDR3 contains 16 residues. Germline V lookup: CDR1 SGHVS, CDR2 FQNEAQ. The CDR3: CASSLRTSGLQETQYF. CDR3 coding DNA: TGTGCCAGCAGCCTCCGGACTAGCGGTCTACAAGAGACCCAGTACTTC.

The rearrangement links TRBV9 to TRBJ2-3, with TRBD2 matching over 11 bases. This CDR3 is built from 17 residues. Germline CDR1 SGDLS, CDR2 YYNGEE. With 0 bases clipped from V and 1 base from J, the junction kept 4 bases outside the gene matches. This CDR3 reads CASSVVPTSGGTDTQYF. The CDR3 coding sequence is TGTGCCAGCAGCGTAGTCCCGACTAGCGGGGGCACAGATACGCAGTATTTT.

This sequence joins TRBV7-2 and TRBJ2-7, with 8 bases aligning to TRBD1. Trimming took 6 bases from V and 1 from J; bases not matched to a gene: 2. CDR3 size: 13 residues. Germline lookup yields CDR1 SGHTA and CDR2 FQGNSA. In DNA form, the CDR3 reads TGTGCCAGCAGTTACAGGGGGTCCTACGAGCAGTACTTC. The encoded protein is CASSYRGSYEQYF.

The chain carries TRBV5-1 and TRBJ2-7; the match to TRBD2 covers 8 bases. The CDR3 has 14 residues. Trimming removed 4 bases from V and 3 bases from J; junction bases left unmatched: 6. Germline V gene lookup returns CDR1 SGHRS and CDR2 YFSETQ. The DNA for the CDR3 is TGCGCCAGCAGCCCGGGTCGGGGGGGCTACGAGCAGTACTTC. Its translation is CASSPGRGGYEQYF.

In this sample, this clone turned up once. The CDR3 protein is CASSYLGTGPGGGYTF. CDR3 DNA sequence: TGTGCCAGCAGTTACCTTGGTACCGGCCCTGGAGGTGGCTACACCTTC. This chain links TRBV25-1 with TRBJ1-2; no definite D call. The V gene lost 5 bases and the J gene lost 7 bases, with 23 bases spanning the gap. The CDR3 sequence is 16 residues long. CDR1 and CDR2 (germline): MGHDK, SYGVNS.

CDR3 nucleotides: TGTGCCAGCAGTTTTCGGCTAGCGAAAGAGACCCAGTACTTC. Protein product: CASSFRLAKETQYF. The V and J genes are TRBV28 and TRBJ2-5, with D possibly TRBD2 on 6 matching bases. V shed 3 bases and J shed 3 bases, with 11 bases lying between them. The CDR3 contains 14 residues. Germline CDR1 and CDR2: MDHEN and SYDVKM.

The V call is TRBV2, the J call TRBJ1-2, with a weak D call TRBD1 (6 bases). There are 19 residues in the CDR3. V dropped 8 bases and J dropped 0 bases, with 28 bases sitting between them. Germline assignment: CDR1 SNHLY and CDR2 FYNNEI. The CDR3, as DNA: TGTGCCAGCTATCTTGGAGACAGGTCGATACAGTTAGCTAACTATGGCTACACCTTC. Protein product: CASYLGDRSIQLANYGYTF.

The chain carries TRBV19 and TRBJ2-1; TRBD1 matches 9 bases. CDR3 length: 16 residues. The J segment lost 6 bases and the V segment lost 2 bases, leaving 8 bases of the junction unmatched. The germline CDR1 and CDR2 sequences are LNHDA and SQIVND (reference sequence). As DNA, the CDR3 is TGTGCCAGTAGTATAAAAGGACAGGGGTTGGCCAATGAGCAGTTCTTC. Residues: CASSIKGQGLANEQFF.

This sequence joins TRBV30 and TRBJ2-7; tentatively, D is TRBD1 (5 bases). Germline CDR1 and CDR2: GTSNPN and SVGIG (reference sequence). V was pared by 1 base and J by 6 bases, with 10 bases between. The CDR3 consists of 12 residues. The CDR3 sequence is CAWSDSRVEQYF. The DNA for the CDR3 is TGTGCCTGGAGTGATAGCAGGGTCGAGCAGTACTTC.

CDR3 DNA: TGTGCCAGCAGCCGGACTAGCGGGGGGGCCGAAAACATTCAGTACTTC. Its protein product is CASSRTSGGAENIQYF. The chain is built from TRBV7-2 and TRBJ2-4; 15 bases are shared with TRBD2. Germline CDR1 is SGHTA and CDR2 is FQGNSA. After removal of 5 bases from V and 5 bases from J, the junction contained 4 bases not matched to a gene. The CDR3 runs 16 residues.